The next 9 T cell receptor beta chains were all read from a single sample in a study of human T cells and chemical hapten exposure. TCRdb re-called the RACE reads through MiXCR, storing one row per CDR3 protein. This sample yields tens of thousands of distinct CDR3 sequences, of which around 7.4% are seen a single time; about 9.8% belongs to the top ten. Described time point: healthy volunteer bleed at 2 weeks. Whole blood that had not been fractionated was the source of extracted total RNA. Material for sequencing was whole blood. The origin of the receptors is a human donor in good health. Some clones in this sample may be carry-over from other donors' samples.

This clonotype has ten or more counts. CDR3 sequence reads: CSLPGGDRGWSSSYEQYF. For the CDR3, the DNA is TGCAGCCTCCCAGGTGGGGACAGGGGGTGGAGCTCCTCCTACGAGCAGTACTTC. The rearrangement uses TRBV29-1 and TRBJ2-7, with 11 bases aligning to TRBD1. Trimming at V came to 8 bases and at J to 0 bases, leaving 18 bases not matched to a gene. Germline V gene lookup returns CDR1 SQVTM and CDR2 ANQGSEA. The CDR3 contains 18 residues.

This clonotype turned up a few times. V and J are TRBV6-2 or TRBV6-3 and TRBJ2-7, with D perhaps matching TRBD1 or TRBD2 (5 bases each). The CDR3 covers 12 residues. Germline CDR1 and CDR2: MNHEY and SVGEGT. Deletions cut 6 bases from V and 11 bases from J, with 17 bases between. The CDR3 nucleotides read TGTGCCAGCAGGGAAAACCGGGACCAAGAGTACTTC. Encoded protein: CASRENRDQEYF.

The V gene is TRBV5-4, the J gene TRBJ2-1; 8 bases align to TRBD2. Looked up from germline, CDR1 is SGHNT and CDR2 is YYREEE (reference sequence). This CDR3 contains 14 residues. V dropped 5 bases and J dropped 2; count of bases not matched to a gene: 3. The CDR3 DNA reads as TGTGCCAGCAGACCCGGGAGGGCCTACAATGAGCAGTTCTTC. It specifies CASRPGRAYNEQFF. The complete variable domain, with remaining parts taken from reference TRBV5-4 and TRBJ2-1, reads ETGVTQSPTHLIKTRGQQVTLRCSSQSGHNTVSWYQQALGQGPQFIFQYYREEENGRGNFPPRFSGLQFPNYSSELNVNALELDDSALYLCASRPGRAYNEQFFGPGTRLTVL.

This clonotype was seen a handful of times. CDR3 in amino acids: CASSEPGIGEQYF. The CDR3 nucleotides are TGTGCCAGCAGTGAACCGGGAATTGGGGAGCAGTACTTC. J is TRBJ2-7 and V is TRBV25-1, with TRBD2 as a possible D gene (5 bases). The V end lost 2 bases, the J end lost 7 bases, and 12 bases lay between the germline ends. Germline values: CDR1 MGHDK, CDR2 SYGVNS. This CDR3 contains 13 residues.

The sample holds many counts of this clonotype. This chain joins TRBV4-3 and TRBJ2-5; tentative D call: TRBD2 (5 bases). This CDR3 is built from 15 residues. CDR1 is LGHNA and CDR2 is YSLEER in the germline V gene. V gave up 1 base and J gave up 2 bases, with 11 bases separating them. CDR3 DNA: TGCGCCAGCAGCCAAGCTCGGGGATTTCAAGAGACCCAGTACTTC. Its translation: CASSQARGFQETQYF.

The CDR3 DNA sequence: TGTGCCAGCCGAGTGACAGGGGGCAATCAGCCCCAGCATTTT. Translation: CASRVTGGNQPQHF. The chain recombines TRBV19 with TRBJ1-5; the match to TRBD1 covers 8 bases. V shed 9 bases and J 2 bases; nucleotides not matched to a gene: 6. Germline V gene sequence: CDR1 LNHDA, CDR2 SQIVND (reference sequence). This CDR3 contains 14 residues.

This clonotype was found many times. J is TRBJ1-1 and V is TRBV12-3 or TRBV12-4, with D unresolved. The CDR3 runs to 15 residues. V gave up 3 bases and J gave up 0 bases, with 11 bases separating them. CDR3 bases: TGTGCCAGCAGTTTCCGACGGGAGATGAACACTGAAGCTTTCTTT. It codes for CASSFRREMNTEAFF.

This clonotype was detected ten times or more. This chain uses TRBV30 with TRBJ2-7; 10 positions agree with TRBD2. V was clipped by 0 bases and J by 2 bases; unmatched bases: 4. Germline V gives CDR1 GTSNPN, CDR2 SVGIG (reference sequence). CDR3 length equals 15 residues. CDR3 DNA sequence: TGTGCCTGGAGTGTTGAAGCGGGGGGGCCCTACGAGCAGTACTTC. Its translation is CAWSVEAGGPYEQYF.

This clonotype was seen a few times. J is TRBJ1-3 and V is TRBV20-1; 10 positions match TRBD1. The germline V gene has CDR1 DFQATT and CDR2 SNEGSKA (reference sequence). This CDR3 comprises 15 residues. V lost 6 bases and J lost 0; bases outside the gene matches: 5. The CDR3 loop reads CSARDRGFSGNTIYF. For the CDR3, the DNA is TGCAGTGCACGGGACAGGGGATTCTCTGGAAACACCATATATTTT.